One and the same sample provided the 25 T cell receptor beta chains below, sequenced in a study of cytomegalovirus exposure and HLA in healthy donors. PCR amplification relied on 60 Vbeta primers (plus 13 Jbeta primers). Clones were read by immunoSEQ multiplex PCR, and TCRdb kept only the in-frame ones, dropping some. The table has some 110,000 clones, more than 70% seen once; the top ten hold more than 15%. The sequencing sample was made of PBMCs. These receptors originate from a man in his forties or fifties in good health and CMV-seropositive.

CDR3 sequence: CASSVGGTGELFF. The CDR3 bases are TGTGCCAGCAGCGTAGGAGGCACCGGGGAGCTGTTTTTT. The rearrangement links TRBV9 to TRBJ2-2; D is unclear. The CDR3 contains 13 residues. Trimming took off 0 bases at V and 4 bases at J, with 4 bases between the two ends. Germline V gene data show CDR1 as SGDLS and CDR2 as YYNGEE. The complete variable domain, with remaining parts taken from reference TRBV9 and TRBJ2-2, reads DSGVTQTPKHLITATGQRVTLRCSPRSGDLSVYWYQQSLDQGLQFLIQYYNGEERAKGNILERFSAQQFPDLHSELNLSSLELGDSALYFCASSVGGTGELFFGEGSRLTVL.

The CDR3 nucleotides are TGTGCCAGCAGCTTAGAACTAGCGGGAAGGAATGAGCAGTTCTTC. Protein product: CASSLELAGRNEQFF. The chain carries TRBV7-9 and TRBJ2-1, with TRBD2 matching 10 bases. Per the germline V gene, CDR1 is SEHNR and CDR2 is FQNEAQ (reference sequence). There are 15 residues in the CDR3. The V gene end was trimmed by 1 base and the J gene end by 7 bases; junction bases not matched to a gene: 4.

This clone was counted between two and nine times. The chain uses TRBV28 and TRBJ2-7, with 10 bases identical to TRBD1. The germline gives CDR1 MDHEN, CDR2 SYDVKM. The CDR3 covers 14 residues. Trimming removed 5 bases from V and 3 bases from J; junction bases left unmatched: 4. The DNA of the CDR3 is TGTGCCAGCAGTGACAGGGGGCGCAACTACGAGCAGTACTTC. This translates into CASSDRGRNYEQYF. The whole variable domain, filled in from reference TRBV28 and TRBJ2-7, reads DVKVTQSSRYLVKRTGEKVFLECVQDMDHENMFWYRQDPGLGLRLIYFSYDVKMKEKGDIPEGYSVSREKKERFSLILESASTNQTSMYLCASSDRGRNYEQYFGPGTRLTVT.

This clone appeared a single time. The rearrangement uses TRBV9 and TRBJ2-3; 9 nucleotides match TRBD2. The CDR3 is made up of 14 amino acids. The germline CDR1 and CDR2 sequences are SGDLS and YYNGEE. V lost 0 bases and J lost 4; bases outside the gene matches: 0. CDR3 residues: CASSVASGADTQYF. CDR3 in DNA: TGTGCCAGCAGCGTAGCTAGCGGGGCAGATACGCAGTATTTT.

Concerning this clone: An end of the junction does not agree with germline; a read error may underlie this. The chain uses TRBV5-6 and TRBJ1-1; D gene uncertain. This CDR3 has 11 residues. Germline V CDR1 and CDR2: SGHDT, YYEEEE. CDR3 residues: CASSSSLQLHF. The CDR3 DNA follows: TGTGCCAGCAGCTCCTCTCTTCAATTACATTTT.

The chain links TRBV25-1 to TRBJ2-1; 7 bases line up with TRBD2. Germline trimming cut 7 bases from V and 2 bases from J; bases unmatched to any gene: 5. Looked up from germline, CDR1 is MGHDK and CDR2 is SYGVNS. The CDR3 sequence is 14 residues long. The CDR3 is CASTRREPYNEQFF. The CDR3 DNA reads as TGTGCCAGCACGAGGCGGGAGCCCTACAATGAGCAGTTCTTC. Combining the CDR3 with reference TRBV25-1 and TRBJ2-1 gives the whole variable domain EADIYQTPRYLVIGTGKKITLECSQTMGHDKMYWYQQDPGMELHLIHYSYGVNSTEKGDLSSESTVSRIRTEHFPLTLESARPSHTSQYLCASTRREPYNEQFFGPGTRLTVL.

The chain is built from TRBV13 and TRBJ1-1; 7 positions agree with TRBD1. The CDR3 sequence is 14 residues long. V shed 5 bases and J 4 bases; nucleotides not matched to a gene: 7. CDR1 is PRHDT, CDR2 FYEKMQ, per germline (reference sequence). The CDR3 DNA reads as TGTGCCAGCAGCGCAATGTCAGGGGGCACTGAAGCTTTCTTT. As protein: CASSAMSGGTEAFF.

The rearrangement links TRBV5-1 to TRBJ2-7; D is perhaps TRBD1 (6 bases). The V gene's germline CDR1 is SGHRS and CDR2 YFSETQ. Trimming shortened V by 1 base and J by 6 bases, and 17 bases separated the two germline ends. This CDR3 has 15 amino acids. This CDR3 reads CASSLIIGGEGEQYF. CDR3 DNA: TGCGCCAGCAGCTTGATAATAGGGGGAGAGGGCGAGCAGTACTTC.

V and J are TRBV7-9 and TRBJ2-7, with 8 nucleotides matching TRBD1. The CDR3 is made up of 15 amino acids. Germline CDR1 reads SEHNR; CDR2 reads FQNEAQ (reference sequence). V dropped 5 bases and J dropped 0; count of bases not matched to a gene: 6. CDR3 sequence (DNA): TGTGCCAGCAGCCGCACAGGGGGGCCCTCCTACGAGCAGTACTTC. It codes for CASSRTGGPSYEQYF. The variable domain in full, completed from reference TRBV7-9 and TRBJ2-7, reads DTGVSQNPRHKITKRGQNVTFRCDPISEHNRLYWYRQTLGQGPEFLTYFQNEAQLEKSRLLSDRFSAERPKGSFSTLEIQRTEQGDSAMYLCASSRTGGPSYEQYFGPGTRLTVT.

The chain couples TRBV29-1 to TRBJ2-5, with 10 bases identical to TRBD2. The CDR3 has 12 amino acids. In germline, CDR1 is SQVTM, CDR2 ANQGSEA. Unmatched junction bases numbered 1, after V lost 7 bases and J lost 2 bases. The CDR3: CSGTSGQETQYF. The CDR3 DNA sequence: TGCAGCGGGACTAGCGGACAAGAGACCCAGTACTTC. Looking up the rest from reference TRBV29-1 and TRBJ2-5 gives the full variable domain: SAVISQKPSRDICQRGTSLTIQCQVDSQVTMMFWYRQQPGQSLTLIATANQGSEATYESGFVIDKFPISRPNLTFSTLTVSNMSPEDSSIYLCSGTSGQETQYFGPGTRLLVL.

The chain employs TRBV11-3 and TRBJ1-2, with 9 bases fitting TRBD1. J lost 8 bases, V lost 5 bases, and 12 bases had no gene match. Germline V CDR1 and CDR2: SGHNT, YENEEA. This CDR3 has 15 amino acids. CDR3 protein: CASSQTGGASEGYTF. The CDR3 DNA reads as TGTGCCAGCAGCCAGACAGGGGGTGCCTCCGAGGGCTACACCTTC.

This clone was seen only once. CDR3 protein: CASSEASRTGYGNTIYF. The CDR3 coding sequence is TGTGCCAGCAGTGAAGCCTCTCGGACAGGATATGGAAACACCATATATTTT. The chain combines TRBV6-1 with TRBJ1-3, with TRBD1 identical over 7 bases. Trimming cost V 0 bases and J 3 bases; bases outside gene matches: 8. CDR3 length equals 17 residues. Germline V gene sequence: CDR1 MNHNS, CDR2 SASEGT.

The V call is TRBV5-1, the J call TRBJ1-1; D remains unclear. The CDR3 extends over 13 amino acids. The V end was cut by 4 bases, the J end by 4 bases, with 11 bases between. Germline V CDR1 and CDR2: SGHRS, YFSETQ. In nucleotides, the CDR3 is TGCGCCAGCAGCCCGCAATCAGTCACTGAAGCTTTCTTT. Protein sequence: CASSPQSVTEAFF.

The chain links TRBV2 to TRBJ2-6; D ambiguous. The CDR3 runs 16 residues. Germline V lookup: CDR1 SNHLY, CDR2 FYNNEI. Trimming took off 7 bases at V and 1 base at J, with 14 bases between the two ends. CDR3 loop: CASTLAKVSGANVLTF. The DNA for the CDR3 is TGTGCCAGCACCTTAGCTAAGGTTTCTGGGGCCAACGTCCTGACTTTC.

In DNA, the CDR3 is TGTGCCAGCAGCTTAGTCGGACAACGATGGAGCAATCAGCCCCAGCATTTT. Amino acids: CASSLVGQRWSNQPQHF. The chain couples TRBV7-8 to TRBJ1-5; TRBD1 might be the D (5 bases). V was pared by 1 base and J by 1 base, with 14 bases between. There are 17 residues in the CDR3. Germline V gene lookup returns CDR1 SGHVS and CDR2 FQNEAQ. The full variable domain, in which reference TRBV7-8 and TRBJ1-5 provide the parts outside the CDR3, is GAGVSQSPRYKVAKRGQDVALRCDPISGHVSLFWYQQALGQGPEFLTYFQNEAQLDKSGLPSDRFFAERPEGSVSTLKIQRTQQEDSAVYLCASSLVGQRWSNQPQHFGDGTRLSIL.

This clone was observed a single time. As DNA, the CDR3 is TGTGCCAGCAGCCCCCGCTGGACTAGCGGGTACCAAGAGACCCAGTACTTC. Translation gives CASSPRWTSGYQETQYF. The J gene is TRBJ2-5, the V gene TRBV9; 11 bases are shared with TRBD2. CDR1 and CDR2 (germline): SGDLS, YYNGEE. With 4 bases clipped from V and 0 bases from J, the junction kept 8 bases outside the gene matches. The CDR3 has 17 residues.

The J gene is TRBJ1-1, the V gene TRBV6-5; D not certain. The V and J ends lost 6 bases and 0 bases respectively, with 14 bases between them. There are 15 residues in the CDR3. Germline-derived CDR1 and CDR2 are MNHEY and SVGAGI. This CDR3 reads CASSTYTDMNTEAFF. CDR3 DNA sequence: TGTGCCAGCAGCACCTACACCGACATGAACACTGAAGCTTTCTTT.

V usage is TRBV5-6 and J usage is TRBJ2-5; tentatively, D is TRBD1 (5 bases). The germline gives CDR1 SGHDT, CDR2 YYEEEE. The germline V and J ends were trimmed by 0 bases and 5 bases, with 11 bases remaining between them. This CDR3 is built from 14 residues. The CDR3 bases are TGTGCCAGCAGCTTGGATCAGGGTCTGGAGACCCAGTACTTC. Translated: CASSLDQGLETQYF.

A single count supports this clone. The chain uses TRBV11-2 and TRBJ2-2; D not resolved. The germline gives CDR1 SGHAT, CDR2 FQNNGV. V was trimmed by 3 bases and J by 6 bases, leaving 8 bases between them. The CDR3 has 13 amino acids. The CDR3 loop is CASSLPRSGELFF. The CDR3 DNA is TGTGCCAGCAGCTTGCCACGGTCCGGGGAGCTGTTTTTT. The variable domain in full, with the rest retrieved from reference TRBV11-2 and TRBJ2-2, is EAGVAQSPRYKIIEKRQSVAFWCNPISGHATLYWYQQILGQGPKLLIQFQNNGVVDDSQLPKDRFSAERLKGVDSTLKIQPAKLEDSAVYLCASSLPRSGELFFGEGSRLTVL.

V usage is TRBV1 and J usage is TRBJ2-3; the table's D call of TRBD2 was not tested on the DNA. TRBV1 is assigned pseudogene status. The CDR3 is 16 residues long. CDR3 nucleotide sequence: TGCACCAGCAGCCAGGAAGCGGGGGGCTTGACAGATACGCAGTATTTT. Its translation is CTSSQEAGGLTDTQYF.

V usage is TRBV5-4 and J usage is TRBJ2-3; 8 bases match TRBD1. With 6 bases clipped from V and 3 bases from J, the junction kept 6 bases outside the gene matches. Looked up from germline, CDR1 is SGHNT and CDR2 is YYREEE (reference sequence). The CDR3 sequence is 14 residues long. The CDR3 DNA sequence: TGTGCCAGCAACAGGCAGGGGGCTACAGATACGCAGTATTTT. This sequence encodes CASNRQGATDTQYF.

The genes are TRBV7-2 and TRBJ1-1; 9 bases line up with TRBD1. Germline V gene data show CDR1 as SGHTA and CDR2 as FQGNSA. The CDR3 is made up of 15 amino acids. Unmatched junction bases numbered 7, after V lost 3 bases and J lost 5 bases. The CDR3 nucleotides are TGTGCCAGCAGCTTGGTAGGGACAGGGAGGACTGAAGCTTTCTTT. It translates to CASSLVGTGRTEAFF.

J is TRBJ1-2 and V is TRBV4-1, with 10 bases aligning to TRBD1. The J segment lost 5 bases and the V segment lost 2 bases, leaving 14 bases of the junction unmatched. Germline values: CDR1 MGHRA, CDR2 YSYEKL. The CDR3 spans 18 residues. The CDR3 loop reads CASSQPTSGDRGLYGYTF. The CDR3 region has the DNA TGCGCCAGCAGCCAACCCACCTCGGGAGACAGGGGGCTTTATGGCTACACCTTC.

This chain connects TRBV11-3 to TRBJ1-4, with D perhaps TRBD1 (5 bases). The CDR3 length is 16 residues. The germline V gene has CDR1 SGHNT and CDR2 YENEEA. With 6 bases removed from V and 6 bases from J, the gap between germline ends came to 20 bases. The CDR3 sequence is CASSFTTAWEDEKLFF. CDR3 nucleotide sequence: TGTGCCAGCAGTTTTACGACAGCTTGGGAAGATGAAAAACTGTTTTTT. Based on the CDR3 plus reference TRBV11-3 and TRBJ1-4, the full variable domain is EAGVVQSPRYKIIEKKQPVAFWCNPISGHNTLYWYLQNLGQGPELLIRYENEEAVDDSQLPKDRFSAERLKGVDSTLKIQPAELGDSAVYLCASSFTTAWEDEKLFFGSGTQLSVL.

Remarks on this clone: The sample carries other DNA sequences with the same CDR3. The chain uses TRBV19 and TRBJ1-2; 9 nucleotides line up with TRBD1. The CDR3 has 17 amino acids. Germline CDR1 LNHDA, CDR2 SQIVND (reference sequence). J was trimmed by 7 bases and V by 7 bases; bases with no gene match: 19. CDR3 DNA sequence: TGTGCCAGTACCCGCCGAGGACAGGGGACCTTATTGGGTGGCTACACCTTC. This encodes CASTRRGQGTLLGGYTF.